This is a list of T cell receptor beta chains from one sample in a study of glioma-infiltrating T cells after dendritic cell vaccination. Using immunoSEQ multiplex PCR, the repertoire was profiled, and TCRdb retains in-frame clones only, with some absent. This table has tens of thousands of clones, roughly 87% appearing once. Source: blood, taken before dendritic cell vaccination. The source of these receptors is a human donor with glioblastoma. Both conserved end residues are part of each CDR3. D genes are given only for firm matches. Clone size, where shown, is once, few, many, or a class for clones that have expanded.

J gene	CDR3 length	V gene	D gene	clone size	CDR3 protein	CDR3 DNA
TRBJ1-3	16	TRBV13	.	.	CASSEGMRSSGNTIYF	TGTGCCAGCAGCGAAGGTATGAGGTCCTCTGGAAACACCATATATTTT
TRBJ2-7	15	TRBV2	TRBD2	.	CASATSGGAGGEQYF	TGTGCCAGCGCAACTAGCGGGGGGGCCGGGGGCGAGCAGTACTTC
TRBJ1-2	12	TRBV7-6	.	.	CASSEDSGGYTF	TGTGCCAGCAGCGAGGACAGCGGAGGCTACACCTTC
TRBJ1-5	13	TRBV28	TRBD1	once	CASHRGPGQPQHF	TGTGCCAGTCACAGGGGGCCCGGTCAGCCCCAGCATTTT
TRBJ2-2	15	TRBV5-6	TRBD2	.	CASSPTSGSIGELFF	TGTGCCAGCAGCCCGACTAGCGGGAGTATAGGGGAGCTGTTTTTT
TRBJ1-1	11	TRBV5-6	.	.	CASSINTEAFF	TGTGCCAGCAGTATAAACACTGAAGCTTTCTTT
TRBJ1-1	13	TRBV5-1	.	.	CASSLQQNTEAFF	TGCGCCAGCAGCTTACAGCAGAACACTGAAGCTTTCTTT
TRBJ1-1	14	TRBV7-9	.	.	CASSPDTLNTEAFF	TGTGCCAGCAGCCCGGACACCTTGAACACTGAAGCTTTCTTT
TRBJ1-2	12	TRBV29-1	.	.	CSVSDRNYGYTF	TGCAGCGTTTCGGACAGAAACTATGGCTACACCTTC
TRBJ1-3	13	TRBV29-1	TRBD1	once	CSVKTGTGNTIYF	TGCAGCGTTAAGACAGGGACTGGAAACACCATATATTTT
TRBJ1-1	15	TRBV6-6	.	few	CAIPSREGTNTEAFF	TGTGCCATCCCGAGTAGGGAGGGAACGAACACTGAAGCTTTCTTT
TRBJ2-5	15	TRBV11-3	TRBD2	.	CASSLTASGSETQYF	TGTGCCAGCAGCTTGACTGCTAGCGGGAGTGAGACCCAGTACTTC
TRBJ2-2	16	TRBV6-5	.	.	CASSYGTPRGTGELFF	TGTGCCAGCAGTTACGGGACTCCGCGGGGAACCGGGGAGCTGTTTTTT
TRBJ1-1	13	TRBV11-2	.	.	CASSLVGDTEAFF	TGTGCCAGCAGCTTAGTAGGGGACACTGAAGCTTTCTTT
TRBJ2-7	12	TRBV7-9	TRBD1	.	CASSGTVYEQYF	TGTGCCAGCAGCGGGACAGTTTACGAGCAGTACTTC
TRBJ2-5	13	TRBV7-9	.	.	CASSPNRKETQYF	TGTGCCAGCAGCCCCAACAGGAAAGAGACCCAGTACTTC
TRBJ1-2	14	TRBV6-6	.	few	CASSYSSPVGGYTF	TGTGCCAGCAGTTACTCGTCTCCCGTCGGTGGCTACACCTTC
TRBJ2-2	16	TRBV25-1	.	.	CASSEVGDSSAGELFF	TGTGCCAGCAGTGAAGTGGGGGACTCTTCCGCCGGGGAGCTGTTTTTT
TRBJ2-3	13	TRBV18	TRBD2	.	CASSPGGGDTQYF	TGTGCCAGCTCCCCGGGAGGTGGAGATACGCAGTATTTT
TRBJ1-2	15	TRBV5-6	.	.	CASRPLGRESYGYTF	TGTGCCAGCAGGCCCCTGGGCAGGGAAAGCTATGGCTACACCTTC
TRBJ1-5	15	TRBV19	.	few	CASSIVAGLNQPQHF	TGTGCCAGTAGTATAGTAGCAGGGTTGAATCAGCCCCAGCATTTT
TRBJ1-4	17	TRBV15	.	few	CATSRDKFGGRNEKLFF	TGTGCCACCAGCAGAGATAAATTCGGGGGGCGAAATGAAAAACTGTTTTTT
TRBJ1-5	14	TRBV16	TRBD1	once	CASSLYRTGSERHF	TGTGCCAGCAGCCTTTACCGGACAGGTAGTGAGCGGCATTTT
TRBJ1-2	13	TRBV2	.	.	CASSQTADYGYTF	TGTGCCAGCAGTCAAACAGCCGACTATGGCTACACCTTC
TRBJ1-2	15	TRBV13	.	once	CASSLVKGADYGYTF	TGTGCCAGCAGCTTAGTGAAAGGGGCAGACTATGGCTACACCTTC
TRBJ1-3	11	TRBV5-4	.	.	CASSLAESVSF	TGTGCCAGCAGCTTGGCCGAGTCTGTTAGTTTT
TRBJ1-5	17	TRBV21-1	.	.	CASSKWVREGSNQPQHF	TGTGCCAGCAGTAAATGGGTCAGGGAAGGGAGCAATCAGCCCCAGCATTTT